This T cell receptor (beta chain) was found in a study of T-cell reconstitution after alpha-beta-depleted transplantation in children (dated by TCRdb to between 2015 and 2016). General notes on the study: The study quantitatively tracked T-cell immune reconstitution after TCRalphabeta/CD19-depleted allogeneic hematopoietic cell transplantation in children using TCR repertoire profiling.

On the study overall, not on this receptor specifically: Over subsequent months, a decline in hyperexpanded clone frequencies was noted, and after one year, T-cell counts and TCRbeta diversity were mostly ascribed to newly produced T cells. The apparently early recovery of alphabetaT-cell counts about two months after transplant reportedly depended on only several hundred rapidly expanded clones that came from non-depleted graft cells. In some patients, high TCRbeta diversity at day 60 was attributed to recipient T cells and intrathymic progenitors that had survived conditioning.

Interpreted using the paper, the treatment or condition label stands for: allogeneic hematopoietic cell transplantation with graft depleted of TCRalphabeta T cells and CD19 B cells. TCRalphabeta/CD19-depleted allogeneic hematopoietic cell grafts were given to the transplant recipients, all of whom were children. About this clonotype: Its antigen has not been determined. Per-base qualities were not stored, and no clone one base away is much larger.

The library came from PCR. The sequencing machine was an Illumina HiSeq 2500. TCR libraries were prepared with molecular barcoding, using unique molecular identifiers to normalize TCRbeta repertoire quantification. In TCRdb, the public reads were trimmed at Q25 with fastp and aligned with MiXCR, with productive beta chains retained. Each CDR3 protein appears once, grouped with its most common genes and DNA. The table for this sample lists hundreds of thousands of distinct CDR3 sequences; 15% to 20% of them were counted only once. In total, the top ten clones hold just under 30% of the sample. Trimmed from V: 5 bases; trimmed from J: 5 bases; junction bases lacking a gene match: 9. Via the germline V gene, CDR1 is SGHTA and CDR2 FQGNSA. There are 15 amino acids in the CDR3, from cysteine to phenylalanine inclusive. Only the CDR3 region is kept as DNA, spanning 45 bases read in frame from base 1.

The receptor comes from a boy less than two years old who had a stem cell transplant for Wiskott-Aldrich syndrome, so the T cells may come from the graft donor. The V and J genes are TRBV7-2 and TRBJ2-7, with TRBD1 identical over 10 junction bases. The sample in question was PBMCs, mostly from graft donor cells, obtained 360 days after TCRalphabeta/CD19-depleted stem cell transplant. The sequence in DNA is TGTGCCAGCAGCACCACCGGGACAGGGGTCAACGAGCAGTACTTC. This sequence encodes CASSTTGTGVNEQYF.